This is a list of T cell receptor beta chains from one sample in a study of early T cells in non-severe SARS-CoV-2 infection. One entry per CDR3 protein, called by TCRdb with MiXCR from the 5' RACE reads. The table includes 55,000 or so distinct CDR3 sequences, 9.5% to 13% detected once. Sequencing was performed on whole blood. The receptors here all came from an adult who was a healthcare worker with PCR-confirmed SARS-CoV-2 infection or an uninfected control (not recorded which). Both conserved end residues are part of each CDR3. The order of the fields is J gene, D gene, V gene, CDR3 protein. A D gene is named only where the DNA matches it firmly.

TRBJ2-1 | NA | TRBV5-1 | CASSPGAGLFNEQFF
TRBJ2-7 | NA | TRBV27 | CASSLRESYEQYF
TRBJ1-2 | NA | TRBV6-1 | CASRQGRGNSGYTF
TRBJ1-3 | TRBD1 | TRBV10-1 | CASSGGTASSSSGNTIYF
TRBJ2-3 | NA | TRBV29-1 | CSVNGGGRGADTQYF
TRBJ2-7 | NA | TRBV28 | CASSFGGPDYEQYF
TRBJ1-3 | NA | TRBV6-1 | CASNPRVASVGNTIYF
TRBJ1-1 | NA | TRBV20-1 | CSGRRDSMGTEAFF
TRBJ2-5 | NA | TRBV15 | CATSRANAGPAQETQYF
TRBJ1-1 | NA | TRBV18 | CASSPSQRNTEAFF
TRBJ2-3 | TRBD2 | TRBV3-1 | CASSQGLAGADTQYF
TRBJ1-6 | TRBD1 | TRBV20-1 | CSAILPGGGSPLHF
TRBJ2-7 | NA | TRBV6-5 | CASSYSIRGEYEQYF
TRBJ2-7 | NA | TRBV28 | CASLVARGGAYEQYF
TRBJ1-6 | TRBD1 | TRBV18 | CASSPRTGGNNSPLHF
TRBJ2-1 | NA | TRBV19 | CASSPTQGRSEQFF
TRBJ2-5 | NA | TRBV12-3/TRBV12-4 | CASTRTVEETQYF
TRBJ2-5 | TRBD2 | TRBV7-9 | CASFPSRTSGKETQYF
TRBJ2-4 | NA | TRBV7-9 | CASSWTGADGSIQYF
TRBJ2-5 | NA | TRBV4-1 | CASSQGGRPWETRYF
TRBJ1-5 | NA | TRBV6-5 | CASSYGPGSNQPQHF
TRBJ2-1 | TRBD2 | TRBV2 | CASIHPTAGGPGENEQFF
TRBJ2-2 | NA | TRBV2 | CASSSYGSTGELFF
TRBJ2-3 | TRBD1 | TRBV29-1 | CSVELLDRGTDTQYF
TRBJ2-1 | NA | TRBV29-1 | CSVEGSPGRYNEQFF
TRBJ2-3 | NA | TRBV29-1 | CSGLDPRADTQYF
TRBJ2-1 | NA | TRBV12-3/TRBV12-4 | CASSLLDEQFF
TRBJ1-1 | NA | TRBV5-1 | CASSLGATGRHEAFF
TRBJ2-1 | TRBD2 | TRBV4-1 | CASSQDQAGGGNEQFF
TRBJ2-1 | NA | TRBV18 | CASSPGEMGYYNEQFF
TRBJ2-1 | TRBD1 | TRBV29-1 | CSATGTGGYEQFF
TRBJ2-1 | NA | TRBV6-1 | CASSEERGVGEQFF
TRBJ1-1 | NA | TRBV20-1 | CSATGSWDTEAFF
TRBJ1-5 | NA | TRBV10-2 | CASTSFVGNQPQHF
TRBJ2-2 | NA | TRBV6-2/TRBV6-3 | CASSLRLGNTGELFF
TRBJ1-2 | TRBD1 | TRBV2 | CASSEGAGGARTF
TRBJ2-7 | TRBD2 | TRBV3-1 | CASSHSGTRDEQYF
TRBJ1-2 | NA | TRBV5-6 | CASSLGATNYGYTF
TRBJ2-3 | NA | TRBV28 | CASNSGVQDTQYF
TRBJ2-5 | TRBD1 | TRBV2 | CASSEVRPGQGTQYF
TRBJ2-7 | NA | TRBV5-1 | CASSLNRRYEQYF
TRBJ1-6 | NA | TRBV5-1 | CASSLDTNSPLHF
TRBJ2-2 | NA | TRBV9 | CASSVAQTNTGELFF
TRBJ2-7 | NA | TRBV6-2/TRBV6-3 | CASSNPGEPPYEQYF
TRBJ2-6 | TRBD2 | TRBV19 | CASSPGRAASGANVLTF
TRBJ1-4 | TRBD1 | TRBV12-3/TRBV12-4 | CASSLAGTGIEKLFF
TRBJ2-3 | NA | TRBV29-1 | CSVEGSQDTQYF
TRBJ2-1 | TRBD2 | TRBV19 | CASSPLAGPPYNEQFF
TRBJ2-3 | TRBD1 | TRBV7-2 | CASSYLLGQGTDTQYF
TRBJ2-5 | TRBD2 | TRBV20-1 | CSAREIPGLVRETQYF
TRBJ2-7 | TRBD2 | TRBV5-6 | CASRTSGRASYEQYF